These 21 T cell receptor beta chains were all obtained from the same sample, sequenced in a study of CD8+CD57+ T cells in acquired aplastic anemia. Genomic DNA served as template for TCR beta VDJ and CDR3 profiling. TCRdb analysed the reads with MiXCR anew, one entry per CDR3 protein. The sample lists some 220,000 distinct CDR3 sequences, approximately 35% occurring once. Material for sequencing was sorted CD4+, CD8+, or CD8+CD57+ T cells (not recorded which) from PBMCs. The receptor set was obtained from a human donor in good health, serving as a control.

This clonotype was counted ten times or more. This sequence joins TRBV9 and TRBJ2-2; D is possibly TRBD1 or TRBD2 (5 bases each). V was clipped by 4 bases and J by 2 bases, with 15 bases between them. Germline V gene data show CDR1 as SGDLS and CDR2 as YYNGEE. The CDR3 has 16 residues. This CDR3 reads CASSLHRDENTGELFF. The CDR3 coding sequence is TGTGCCAGCAGCTTACACCGGGACGAAAACACCGGGGAGCTGTTTTTT.

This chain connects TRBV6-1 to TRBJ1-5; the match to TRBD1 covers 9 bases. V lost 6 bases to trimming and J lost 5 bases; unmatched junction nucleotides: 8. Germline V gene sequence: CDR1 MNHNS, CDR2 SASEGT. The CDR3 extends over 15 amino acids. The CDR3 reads CASSAATGGHQPQHF. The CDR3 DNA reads TGTGCCAGCAGCGCCGCGACAGGGGGGCATCAGCCCCAGCATTTT.

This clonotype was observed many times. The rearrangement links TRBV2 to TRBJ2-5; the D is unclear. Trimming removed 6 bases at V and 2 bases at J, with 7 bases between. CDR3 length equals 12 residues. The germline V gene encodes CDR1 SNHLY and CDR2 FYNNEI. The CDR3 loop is CASSGLQETQYF. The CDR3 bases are TGTGCCAGCAGCGGGCTACAAGAGACCCAGTACTTC.

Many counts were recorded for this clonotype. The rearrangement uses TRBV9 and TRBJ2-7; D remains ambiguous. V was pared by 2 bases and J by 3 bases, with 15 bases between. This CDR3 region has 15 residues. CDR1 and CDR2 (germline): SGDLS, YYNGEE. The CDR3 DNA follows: TGTGCCAGCAGCGTTGCCGGCCGAATGGGCTACGAGCAGTACTTC. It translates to CASSVAGRMGYEQYF.

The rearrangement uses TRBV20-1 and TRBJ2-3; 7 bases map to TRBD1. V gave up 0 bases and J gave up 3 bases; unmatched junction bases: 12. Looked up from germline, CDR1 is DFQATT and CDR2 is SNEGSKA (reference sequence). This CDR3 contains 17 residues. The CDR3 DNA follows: TGCAGTGCTAGAGATCTCGCCGCCTACAGGGGAACAGATACGCAGTATTTT. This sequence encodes CSARDLAAYRGTDTQYF.

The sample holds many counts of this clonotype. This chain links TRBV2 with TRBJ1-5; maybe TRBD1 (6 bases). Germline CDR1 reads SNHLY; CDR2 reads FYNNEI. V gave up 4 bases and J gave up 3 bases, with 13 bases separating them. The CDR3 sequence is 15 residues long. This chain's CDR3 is CASSVIGGSNQPQHF. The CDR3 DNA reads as TGTGCCAGCAGTGTTATCGGGGGCTCCAATCAGCCCCAGCATTTT.

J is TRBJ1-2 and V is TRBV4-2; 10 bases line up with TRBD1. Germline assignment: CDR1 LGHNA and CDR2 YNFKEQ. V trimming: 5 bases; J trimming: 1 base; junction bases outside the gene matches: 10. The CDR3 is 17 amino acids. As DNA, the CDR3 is TGTGCCAGCAGCGCCGGGACAGGGGCCCAATTTAACTATGGCTACACCTTC. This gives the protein CASSAGTGAQFNYGYTF.

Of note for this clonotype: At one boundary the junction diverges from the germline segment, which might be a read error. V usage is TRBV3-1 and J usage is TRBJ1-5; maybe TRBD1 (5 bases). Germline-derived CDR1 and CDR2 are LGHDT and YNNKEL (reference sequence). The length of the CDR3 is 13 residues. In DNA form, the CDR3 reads TGTGTCAGCAGCCCCGCGCGGAGGGGGCCCCAGCATTTT. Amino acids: CVSSPARRGPQHF.

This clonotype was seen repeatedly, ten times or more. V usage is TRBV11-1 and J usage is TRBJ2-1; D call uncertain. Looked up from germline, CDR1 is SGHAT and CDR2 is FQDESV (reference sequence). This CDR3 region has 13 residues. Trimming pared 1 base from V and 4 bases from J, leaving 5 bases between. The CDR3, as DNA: TGTGCCAGCAGCTTAGGTGGATACAATGAGCAGTTCTTC. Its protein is CASSLGGYNEQFF.

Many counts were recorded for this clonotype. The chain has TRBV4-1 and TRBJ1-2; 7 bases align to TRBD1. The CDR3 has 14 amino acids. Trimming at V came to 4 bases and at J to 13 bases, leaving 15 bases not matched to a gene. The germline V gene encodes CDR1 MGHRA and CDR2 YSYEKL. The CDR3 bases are TGCGCCAGCAGCCGTACTCTAAGACAGGGTTCTCCCACCTTC. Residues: CASSRTLRQGSPTF.

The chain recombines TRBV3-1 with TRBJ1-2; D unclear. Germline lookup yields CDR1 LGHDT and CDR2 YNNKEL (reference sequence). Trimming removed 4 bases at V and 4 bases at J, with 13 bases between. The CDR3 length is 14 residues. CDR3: CASSPGHAGYGYTF. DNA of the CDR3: TGTGCCAGCAGCCCAGGTCATGCAGGCTATGGCTACACCTTC.

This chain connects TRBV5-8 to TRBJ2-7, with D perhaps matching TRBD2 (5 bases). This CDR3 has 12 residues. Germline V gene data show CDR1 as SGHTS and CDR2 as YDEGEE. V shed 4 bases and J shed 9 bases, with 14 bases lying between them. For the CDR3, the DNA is TGTGCCAGCAGCCAAGGTGAACGGGGGCAGTACTTC. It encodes CASSQGERGQYF.

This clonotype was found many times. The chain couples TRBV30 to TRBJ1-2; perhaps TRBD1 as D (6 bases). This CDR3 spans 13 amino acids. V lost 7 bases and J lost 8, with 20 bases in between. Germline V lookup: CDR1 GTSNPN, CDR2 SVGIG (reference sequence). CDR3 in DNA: TGTGCCTTGCGTCGCGACAGGCCGGCCGGCTACACCTTC. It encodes CALRRDRPAGYTF.

The CDR3 reads CASGRARLYEQYF. The CDR3 DNA reads TGTGCCAGTGGACGTGCTAGGCTCTACGAGCAGTACTTC. The chain combines TRBV6-1 with TRBJ2-7; D ambiguous. Between the trimmed V and J ends, which lost 9 bases and 3 bases, there was a span of 15 bases. The CDR3 has 13 amino acids. Germline-derived CDR1 and CDR2 are MNHNS and SASEGT.

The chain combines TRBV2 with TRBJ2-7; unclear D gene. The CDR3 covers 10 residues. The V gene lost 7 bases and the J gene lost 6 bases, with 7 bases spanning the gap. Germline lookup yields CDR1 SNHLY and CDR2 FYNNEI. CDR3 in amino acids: CASMGFEQYF. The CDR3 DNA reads TGTGCCAGCATGGGGTTCGAGCAGTACTTC.

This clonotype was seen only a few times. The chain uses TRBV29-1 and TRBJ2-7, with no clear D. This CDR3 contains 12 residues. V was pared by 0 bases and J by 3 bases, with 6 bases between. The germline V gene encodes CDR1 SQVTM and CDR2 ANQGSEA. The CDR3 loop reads CSVEDRIYEQYF. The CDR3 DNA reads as TGCAGCGTTGAAGACAGGATCTACGAGCAGTACTTC.

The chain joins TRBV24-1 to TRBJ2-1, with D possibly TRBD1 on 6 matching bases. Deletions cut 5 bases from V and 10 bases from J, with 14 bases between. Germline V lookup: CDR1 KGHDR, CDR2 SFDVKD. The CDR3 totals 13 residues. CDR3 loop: CATSGTTGKEQFF. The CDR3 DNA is TGTGCCACCAGTGGCACCACAGGGAAGGAGCAGTTCTTC.

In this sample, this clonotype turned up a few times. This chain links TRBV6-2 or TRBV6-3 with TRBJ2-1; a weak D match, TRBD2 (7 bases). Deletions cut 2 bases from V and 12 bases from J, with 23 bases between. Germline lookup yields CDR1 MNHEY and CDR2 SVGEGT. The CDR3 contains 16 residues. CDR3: CASSYVGGRAGRGQFF. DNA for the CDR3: TGTGCCAGCAGTTACGTAGGGGGGAGGGCAGGTCGAGGGCAGTTCTTC.

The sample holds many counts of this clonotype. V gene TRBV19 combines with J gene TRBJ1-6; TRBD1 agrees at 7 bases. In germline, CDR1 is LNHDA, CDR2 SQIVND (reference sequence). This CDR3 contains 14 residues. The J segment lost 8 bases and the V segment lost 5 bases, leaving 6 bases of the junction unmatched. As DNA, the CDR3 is TGTGCCAGTAGTGCCGGACAGGAACATTCACCCCTCCACTTT. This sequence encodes CASSAGQEHSPLHF.

The CDR3 spells CASSPGRGQANTGELFF. The CDR3, as DNA: TGTGCCAGCAGCCCTGGAAGGGGACAGGCGAACACCGGGGAGCTGTTTTTT. This sequence joins TRBV3-1 and TRBJ2-2; 8 positions agree with TRBD1. The CDR3 runs to 17 residues. Germline CDR1 is LGHDT and CDR2 is YNNKEL (reference sequence). The trim removed 4 bases at V and 0 bases at J, leaving 7 bases unmatched.

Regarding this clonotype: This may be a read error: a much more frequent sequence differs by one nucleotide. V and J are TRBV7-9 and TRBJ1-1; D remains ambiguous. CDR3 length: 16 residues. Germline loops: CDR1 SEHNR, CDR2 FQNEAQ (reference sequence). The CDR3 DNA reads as TGTGCCAGCAGACATCGAAGAGCAGAAATCGACACTGAAGCTTCCTTT. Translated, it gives CASRHRRAEIDTEASF.